The 27 T cell receptor beta chains presented below share a single source sample, sequenced in a study of cytomegalovirus exposure and HLA in healthy donors. Vbeta (60) and Jbeta (13) primers were used in the PCR. Clones were sequenced by immunoSEQ multiplex PCR, and TCRdb holds only the in-frame ones, with some missing. The repertoire includes 150,000 or so clones, around three quarters of them detected once, and 2.5% to 3.5% sits in the top ten. The sequenced sample consisted of PBMCs. All receptors come from a male donor in good health and CMV-seronegative.

V gene TRBV7-8 combines with J gene TRBJ1-1; unclear D gene. The CDR3 covers 13 residues. Germline CDR1 reads SGHVS; CDR2 reads FQNEAQ. Trimming removed 2 bases at V and 4 bases at J, with 8 bases between. CDR3 amino acids: CASSLSRVTEAFF. CDR3 bases: TGTGCCAGCAGCTTAAGCCGAGTCACTGAAGCTTTCTTT.

V usage is TRBV27 and J usage is TRBJ1-5, with D possibly TRBD1 on 5 matching bases. Germline CDR1 is MNHEY and CDR2 is SMNVEV (reference sequence). The CDR3 totals 13 residues. V lost 4 bases to trimming and J lost 9 bases, with 13 bases between them. This CDR3 is CASSYGGESPQHF. The CDR3 DNA is TGTGCCAGCAGTTACGGGGGGGAGTCGCCCCAGCATTTT.

The chain is built from TRBV4-2 and TRBJ2-7; D is unresolved. The germline V gene has CDR1 LGHNA and CDR2 YNFKEQ. Trimming removed 1 base from V and 3 bases from J, with 16 bases in between. The CDR3 extends over 16 amino acids. As DNA, the CDR3 is TGTGCCAGCAGCCAAGTTCCTGGGTCCGGAGACTACGAGCAGTACTTC. This codes for CASSQVPGSGDYEQYF.

This clone was counted a single time. CDR3 DNA sequence: TGTGCCAGCAGCTTAGGAGGAGACGATATTTTTAACTATGGCTACACCTTC. Translation: CASSLGGDDIFNYGYTF. The V call is TRBV5-6, the J call TRBJ1-2; no reliable D call. CDR3 length equals 17 residues. V shed 2 bases and J shed 1 base, with 18 bases lying between them. CDR1 SGHDT and CDR2 YYEEEE come from the germline V gene.

In regard to this clone: At the DNA level, this CDR3 is encoded by other sequences in the same sample as well. The chain is built from TRBV20-1 and TRBJ2-1; D may be TRBD2 (6 bases). Germline V gives CDR1 DFQATT, CDR2 SNEGSKA (reference sequence). Between the trimmed V and J ends, which lost 5 bases and 7 bases, there was a span of 9 bases. This CDR3 comprises 11 residues. The CDR3 is CSALRGNEQFF. In nucleotides, the CDR3 is TGCAGTGCTTTGCGGGGAAATGAGCAGTTCTTC.

V and J are TRBV10-3 and TRBJ2-3, with 7 bases fitting TRBD2. J lost 2 bases, V lost 6 bases, and 8 bases had no gene match. The CDR3 spans 15 residues. Germline V gives CDR1 ENHRY, CDR2 SYGVKD. The CDR3 DNA reads as TGTGCCATCAGGGAGCGGGAACTACCCACAGATACGCAGTATTTT. It specifies CAIRERELPTDTQYF.

The chain has TRBV6-4 and TRBJ1-1; D remains ambiguous. CDR3 length: 14 residues. CDR1 and CDR2 from the germline V gene are MRHNA and SNTAGT. V dropped 5 bases and J dropped 3 bases, with 13 bases sitting between them. The CDR3 is CASSNLFRDTEAFF. The CDR3 coding sequence is TGTGCCAGCAGTAACCTCTTCCGAGACACTGAAGCTTTCTTT.

The rearrangement uses TRBV2 and TRBJ1-2; D uncertain. The CDR3 loop spans 17 amino acids. The V and J ends lost 2 bases and 1 base respectively, with 17 bases between them. Germline CDR1 SNHLY, CDR2 FYNNEI. The CDR3 protein is CASSENSRAFFNYGYTF. In DNA form, the CDR3 reads TGTGCCAGCAGTGAAAACTCGAGAGCGTTTTTTAACTATGGCTACACCTTC.

V gene TRBV4-1 combines with J gene TRBJ2-5, with TRBD2 matching 7 bases. The J call may be incorrect, as the DNA end agrees better with TRBJ2-7. Germline V lookup: CDR1 MGHRA, CDR2 YSYEKL. This CDR3 comprises 16 residues. CDR3 in amino acids: CASSQVVWGGAAEQYF. The CDR3 nucleotides are TGCGCCAGCAGCCAGGTCGTATGGGGGGGTGCGGCCGAGCAGTACTTC.

This chain links TRBV5-6 with TRBJ2-1; D may be TRBD1 (6 bases). The CDR3 extends over 16 amino acids. V gave up 0 bases and J gave up 4 bases, with 14 bases separating them. The germline V gene has CDR1 SGHDT and CDR2 YYEEEE. Written as DNA, the CDR3 is TGTGCCAGCAGCTTGGGAGTCAGGGGTGAATACAATGAGCAGTTCTTC. Its translation is CASSLGVRGEYNEQFF.

This clone was detected only once. The V gene is TRBV5-4, the J gene TRBJ1-2; tentative D call: TRBD1 (6 bases). Trimming pared 0 bases from V and 5 bases from J, leaving 14 bases between. The CDR3 is 15 amino acids. From germline, CDR1 is SGHNT and CDR2 YYREEE (reference sequence). CDR3 loop: CASSLAGQPRYGYTF. CDR3 DNA sequence: TGTGCCAGCAGCTTGGCCGGACAGCCAAGGTATGGCTACACCTTC.

The V and J genes are TRBV7-8 and TRBJ2-7; 10 positions agree with TRBD1. V trimming: 4 bases; J trimming: 5 bases; junction bases outside the gene matches: 8. Per germline, CDR1 SGHVS and CDR2 FQNEAQ. This CDR3 is built from 15 residues. CDR3 nucleotides: TGTGCCAGCAGCTCACCGGGACAGGGGCCGAACGAGCAGTACTTC. It yields the protein CASSSPGQGPNEQYF.

V is TRBV6-1 and J is TRBJ1-6; 10 positions agree with TRBD1. Per the germline V gene, CDR1 is MNHNS and CDR2 is SASEGT. The J segment lost 9 bases and the V segment lost 1 base, leaving 0 bases of the junction unmatched. The CDR3 length is 14 residues. The DNA of the CDR3 is TGTGCCAGCAGTGAAGGACAGGGGGCTTCACCCCTCCACTTT. Translating gives CASSEGQGASPLHF.

The chain is built from TRBV11-1 and TRBJ1-4, with D possibly being TRBD1 (5 bases). From germline, CDR1 is SGHAT and CDR2 FQDESV (reference sequence). The V gene lost 2 bases and the J gene lost 0 bases, with 7 bases spanning the gap. This CDR3 is built from 15 residues. CDR3 bases: TGTGCCAGCAGCTTACAGGGTGCAACTAATGAAAAACTGTTTTTT. Translating gives CASSLQGATNEKLFF. The full variable domain, rest sourced from reference TRBV11-1 and TRBJ1-4, is EAEVAQSPRYKITEKSQAVAFWCDPISGHATLYWYRQILGQGPELLVQFQDESVVDDSQLPKDRFSAERLKGVDSTLKIQPAELGDSAMYLCASSLQGATNEKLFFGSGTQLSVL.

CDR3 loop: CASSVREGGYTF. The CDR3 DNA reads as TGTGCCAGTAGTGTGCGCGAGGGTGGCTACACCTTC. The chain employs TRBV19 and TRBJ1-2; the D is unclear. Germline CDR1 LNHDA, CDR2 SQIVND (reference sequence). V lost 5 bases and J lost 7, with 11 bases in between. The CDR3 totals 12 residues.

The chain couples TRBV2 to TRBJ2-1; D is ambiguous. Germline V gene sequence: CDR1 SNHLY, CDR2 FYNNEI. The V end lost 5 bases, the J end lost 3 bases, and 8 bases lay between the germline ends. The CDR3 length is 13 residues. Here the CDR3 DNA reads TGTGCCAGCAGTTCCTTGTTCTACAATGAGCAGTTCTTC. It translates to CASSSLFYNEQFF. Full variable domain (rest looked up from reference TRBV2 and TRBJ2-1): EPEVTQTPSHQVTQMGQEVILRCVPISNHLYFYWYRQILGQKVEFLVSFYNNEISEKSEIFDDQFSVERPDGSNFTLKIRSTKLEDSAMYFCASSSLFYNEQFFGPGTRLTVL.

CDR3 sequence reads: CSVRRRDRVSLAFF. CDR3 bases: TGCAGCGTTCGGCGCAGGGACAGGGTCTCTCTCGCTTTCTTT. V and J are TRBV29-1 and TRBJ1-1, with 9 nucleotides matching TRBD1. CDR3 length: 14 residues. With V trimmed by 5 bases and J by 11 bases, 15 bases remained unmatched. The germline V gene has CDR1 SQVTM and CDR2 ANQGSEA.

This sequence joins TRBV2 and TRBJ1-5; 9 bases map to TRBD1. The CDR3 is 13 residues long. Germline lookup yields CDR1 SNHLY and CDR2 FYNNEI. Trimming at V came to 8 bases and at J to 3 bases, leaving 2 bases not matched to a gene. CDR3 amino acids: CASGTGNNQPQHF. CDR3 in DNA: TGTGCCAGCGGGACAGGGAACAATCAGCCCCAGCATTTT.

This rearrangement joins TRBV5-5 to TRBJ1-2, with D tentatively TRBD1 (5 bases). Trimming pared 5 bases from V and 4 bases from J, leaving 15 bases between. Looked up from germline, CDR1 is SGHKS and CDR2 is YYEKEE (reference sequence). CDR3 length: 14 amino acids. The CDR3 protein is CASRPTGEIYGYTF. The CDR3 DNA reads TGTGCCAGCAGGCCTACGGGGGAGATCTATGGCTACACCTTC. The full variable domain, in which reference TRBV5-5 and TRBJ1-2 provide the parts outside the CDR3, is DAGVTQSPTHLIKTRGQQVTLRCSPISGHKSVSWYQQVLGQGPQFIFQYYEKEERGRGNFPDRFSARQFPNYSSELNVNALLLGDSALYLCASRPTGEIYGYTFGSGTRLTVV.

The V gene is TRBV6-6, the J gene TRBJ2-3, with 8 positions matching TRBD2. Germline loops: CDR1 MNHNY, CDR2 SVGAGI (reference sequence). The V segment lost 4 bases and the J segment 1 base; nucleotides outside the gene matches: 4. The CDR3 runs 15 residues. The CDR3 region has the DNA TGTGCCAGCAGTTTGGCGGGAGGAGGCACAGATACGCAGTATTTT. It encodes CASSLAGGGTDTQYF.

This clone was picked up a small number of times. The chain couples TRBV2 to TRBJ1-1; 9 bases agree with TRBD1. Germline CDR1 reads SNHLY; CDR2 reads FYNNEI. This CDR3 is 14 amino acids long. V lost 6 bases, J lost 1 base, and 3 bases stayed unmatched. CDR3 region: CASRGQGGNTEAFF. The CDR3 nucleotides are TGTGCCAGCAGGGGACAGGGAGGGAACACTGAAGCTTTCTTT.

This chain joins TRBV29-1 and TRBJ2-7, with 7 bases matching TRBD1. Germline trimming cut 7 bases from V and 7 bases from J; bases unmatched to any gene: 13. Germline V lookup: CDR1 SQVTM, CDR2 ANQGSEA. The CDR3 is 13 residues long. CDR3 DNA sequence: TGCAGCGCTATGACAGGGCTGGAGAGGGAGCAGTACTTC. Translation: CSAMTGLEREQYF.

This clone was picked up a small number of times. This chain uses TRBV9 with TRBJ2-2, with D perhaps TRBD2 (6 bases). The CDR3 runs to 16 residues. V lost 0 bases, J lost 5 bases, and 14 bases lay in between. The germline CDR1 and CDR2 sequences are SGDLS and YYNGEE. The CDR3 DNA reads TGTGCCAGCAGCGTAGACTCGGGGACTCGGACCGGGGAGCTGTTTTTT. This translates into CASSVDSGTRTGELFF.

This clone was counted only a few times. Other DNA variants within this sample encode the same CDR3. The CDR3 sequence: CASSEPPGNSNQPQHF. CDR3 nucleotide sequence: TGCGCCAGCAGTGAGCCGCCCGGGAATAGCAATCAGCCCCAGCATTTT. The rearrangement links TRBV10-2 to TRBJ1-5, with D hard to call. The CDR3 loop spans 16 amino acids. The germline gives CDR1 WSHSY, CDR2 SAAADI. Trimming took 2 bases from V and 0 from J, leaving 11 bases between them.

The chain uses TRBV18 and TRBJ1-5; unclear D gene. Deletions cut 3 bases from V and 5 bases from J, with 8 bases between. This CDR3 is 13 amino acids long. Germline V lookup: CDR1 KGHSH, CDR2 LQKENI. The CDR3 DNA follows: TGTGCCAGCTCACCCAATCCGGATCAGCCCCAGCATTTT. It yields the protein CASSPNPDQPQHF. The whole variable domain, remainder taken from reference TRBV18 and TRBJ1-5, is NAGVMQNPRHLVRRRGQEARLRCSPMKGHSHVYWYRQLPEEGLKFMVYLQKENIIDESGMPKERFSAEFPKEGPSILRIQQVVRGDSAAYFCASSPNPDQPQHFGDGTRLSIL.

The chain links TRBV5-4 to TRBJ2-7; 9 nucleotides line up with TRBD1. The CDR3 runs to 14 residues. V was clipped by 0 bases and J by 4 bases; unmatched bases: 2. Germline CDR1 reads SGHNT; CDR2 reads YYREEE (reference sequence). The CDR3 reads CASSLDRGRYEQYF. The CDR3 DNA reads TGTGCCAGCAGCTTGGACAGGGGGCGGTACGAGCAGTACTTC.

To note about this clone: One end of the junction does not line up with germline, which may come from a read error. V usage is TRBV7-9 and J usage is TRBJ1-4; weak D call: TRBD1 (6 bases). The V gene's germline CDR1 is SEHNR and CDR2 FQNEAQ (reference sequence). The CDR3 loop spans 16 amino acids. The CDR3 reads CSSTTGTLGTNEKLFF. CDR3 nucleotides: TGTTCCAGCACGACAGGAACACTGGGAACTAATGAAAAACTGTTTTTT.